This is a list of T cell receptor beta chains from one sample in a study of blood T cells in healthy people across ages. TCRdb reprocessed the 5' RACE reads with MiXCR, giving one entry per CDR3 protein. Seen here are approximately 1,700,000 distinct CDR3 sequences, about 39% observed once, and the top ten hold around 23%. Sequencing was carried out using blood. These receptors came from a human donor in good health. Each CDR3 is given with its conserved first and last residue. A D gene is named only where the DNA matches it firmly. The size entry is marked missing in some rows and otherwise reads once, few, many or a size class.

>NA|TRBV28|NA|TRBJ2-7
TGTGCCAGCAGTTTGGCAGGGAGCCCCTACAAGCAGTACTTC
CASSLAGSPYKQYF
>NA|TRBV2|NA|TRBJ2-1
TGTGCCGTCCATGAGCAGTTCTTC
CAVHEQFF
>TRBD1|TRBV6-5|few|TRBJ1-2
TGTGCCAGCAGTAAGGGACAGGGCAGCTATGGCTACACCTTC
CASSKGQGSYGYTF
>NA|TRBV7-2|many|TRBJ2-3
TGTGCCAGCAGCTTAAATGGGGGTGCAGATACGCAGTATTTT
CASSLNGGADTQYF
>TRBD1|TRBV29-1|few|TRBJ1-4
TGCAGCGTTACCGGGACAGATAATGAAAAACTGTTTTTT
CSVTGTDNEKLFF
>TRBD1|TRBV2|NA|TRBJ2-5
TGTGTCAGCAGGAACCGGGACAGCGGAGAGACCCAGTACTTC
CVSRNRDSGETQYF
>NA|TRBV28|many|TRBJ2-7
TGTGCCAGCAGTCGGCCAACAACCCACGAGCAGTACTTC
CASSRPTTHEQYF
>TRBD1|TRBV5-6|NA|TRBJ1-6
TGTGCCAGCAGCTCGAACCTACAGGGGGCTCCCCACTTT
CASSSNLQGAPHF
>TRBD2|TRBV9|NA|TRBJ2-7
TGTGCCAGCAGCGTAGAGGCTAGCGGGCACATCCCCTACGAGCAGTACTTC
CASSVEASGHIPYEQYF
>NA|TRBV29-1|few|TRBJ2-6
TGCAGCGTTGAAGACCGCTCCTTAGGGGCCAACGTCCTGACTTTC
CSVEDRSLGANVLTF
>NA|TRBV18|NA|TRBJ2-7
TGTGCCAGCTCACCAAACGGGGAGAACGAGCAGTACTTC
CASSPNGENEQYF
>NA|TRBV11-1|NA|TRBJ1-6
TGTGCCAGCAGCTTAAGGGAGCCCATGGGTTGGACCCTCCACTTT
CASSLREPMGWTLHF
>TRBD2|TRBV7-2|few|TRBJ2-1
TGTGCCAGCAGCTTAGCTAGCGGGGGTGAGAATGAGCAGTTCTTC
CASSLASGGENEQFF
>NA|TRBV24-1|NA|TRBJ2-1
TGTGCCACCAGTGACCCGGGGCCTACAGGCAATGAGCAGTTCTTC
CATSDPGPTGNEQFF
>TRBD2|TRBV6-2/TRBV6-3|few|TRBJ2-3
TGTGCCAGCAGGAGAGCGGGGATCACAGATACGCAGTATTTT
CASRRAGITDTQYF
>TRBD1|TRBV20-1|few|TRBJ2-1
TGCAGTCCAGACCAACAGGGGATTTACCGAGAGCAGTTCTTC
CSPDQQGIYREQFF
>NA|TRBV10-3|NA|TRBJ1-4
TGTGCCATAGCAGGGGTTGATGAAAAACTGTTTTTT
CAIAGVDEKLFF
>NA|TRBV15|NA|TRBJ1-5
TGTGCCACCAGCAGAGATAGTGGGAACATCCAGCCCCAGCATTTT
CATSRDSGNIQPQHF
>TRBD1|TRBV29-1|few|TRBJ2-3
TGCAGCGTTGAAGTTATAACGGGACAGTTCACAGATACGCAGTATTTT
CSVEVITGQFTDTQYF
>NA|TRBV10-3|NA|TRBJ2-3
TGTGCCATCACCGTAGGAACAGGGAGCACAGATACGCAGTATTTT
CAITVGTGSTDTQYF
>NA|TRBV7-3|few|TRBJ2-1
TGTGCCAGCAGCACATACAGGGAGAATGAGCAGTTCTTC
CASSTYRENEQFF
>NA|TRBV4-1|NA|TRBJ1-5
TGCGCCAGCAGCCAAGAGGGGGTAAAACCCCAGCATTTT
CASSQEGVKPQHF
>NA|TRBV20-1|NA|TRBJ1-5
TGCAGTGCAGGGTTGGGCAATCAGCCCCAGCATTTT
CSAGLGNQPQHF
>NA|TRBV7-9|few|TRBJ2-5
TGTGCCAGCAGCTTGTGGACAGCGATAAGAGAGACCCAGTACTTC
CASSLWTAIRETQYF
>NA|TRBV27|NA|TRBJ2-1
TGTGCCAGCCGCACCGAGGACAGACTCTACAATGAGCAGTTCTTC
CASRTEDRLYNEQFF
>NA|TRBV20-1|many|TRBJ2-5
TGCAGTGCTACCGTGACAGTCCAAGAGACCCAGTACTTC
CSATVTVQETQYF
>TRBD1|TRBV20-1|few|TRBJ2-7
TGCAGTGCTAGACATACTCAGGGGGCAGGCGAGCAGTACTTC
CSARHTQGAGEQYF
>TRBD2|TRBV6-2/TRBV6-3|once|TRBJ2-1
TGTGCCAGCAGTAAACCGGGACTAGCGGGGTTGCGCTCCTACAATGAGCAGTTCTTC
CASSKPGLAGLRSYNEQFF
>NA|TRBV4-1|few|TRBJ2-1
TGCGCCAGCAGCCAAGACTTACGGAGCTCCTACAATGAGCAGTTCTTC
CASSQDLRSSYNEQFF
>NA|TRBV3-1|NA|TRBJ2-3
TGTGCCAGCAGCCGGCTCTTAGGTGGAACCACAGATACGCAGTATTTT
CASSRLLGGTTDTQYF
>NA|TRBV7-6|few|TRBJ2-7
TGTGCCAGCAGCTCAGAGGTGGGCAGGGGCAGCGAGCAGTACTTC
CASSSEVGRGSEQYF
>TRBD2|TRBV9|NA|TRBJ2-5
TGTGCCAGCAGCGTAGGTGTAGCGGGGGGTCAAGAGACCCAGTACTTC
CASSVGVAGGQETQYF
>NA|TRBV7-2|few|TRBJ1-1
TGTGCCAGCAGCCACGACAGCTGGGACACTGAAGCTTTCTTT
CASSHDSWDTEAFF
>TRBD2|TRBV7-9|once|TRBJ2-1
TGTGCCGGTCGTCTAGCGGGGAGCTACAATGAGCAGTTCTTC
CAGRLAGSYNEQFF
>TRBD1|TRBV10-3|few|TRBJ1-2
TGTGCCATCAGTGAGGCACAGGGGAATGGCTACACCTTC
CAISEAQGNGYTF
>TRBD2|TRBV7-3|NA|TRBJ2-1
TGTGCCAGCAGCGCCTCTAGCGGGGGGTCGCAGTTCTTC
CASSASSGGSQFF
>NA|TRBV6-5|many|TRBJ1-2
TGTGCCAGCAGTTACTCGATAGGTGAAACTAACTATGGCTACACCTTC
CASSYSIGETNYGYTF
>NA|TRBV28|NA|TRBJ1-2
TGTGCCAGCAGACCTAACAACAGGAGGGACGGCTACACCTTC
CASRPNNRRDGYTF
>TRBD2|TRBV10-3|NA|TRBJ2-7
TGTGCCATCGTGGATAGCGGGTACGAGCGGTACTTC
CAIVDSGYERYF
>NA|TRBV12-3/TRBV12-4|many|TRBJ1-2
TGTGCCAGCAGCCGGAGCAGCTATGGCTACACCTTC
CASSRSSYGYTF
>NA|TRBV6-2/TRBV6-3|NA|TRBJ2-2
TGTGCCAGCAGTTACAGCCAGACCGGGGAGCTGTTTTTT
CASSYSQTGELFF
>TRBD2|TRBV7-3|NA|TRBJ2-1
TGTGCCAGCAGCTTCTCGGCGGGGGTTTACAATGAGCAGTTCTTC
CASSFSAGVYNEQFF
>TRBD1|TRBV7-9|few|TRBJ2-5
TGTGCCAGCAGCCCACGACAGGACAGGGGCGGCGACCAAGAGACCCAGTACTTC
CASSPRQDRGGDQETQYF
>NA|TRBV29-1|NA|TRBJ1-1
TGCAGCGTTTCCTCAGGAGGGGACACTGAAGCTTTCTTT
CSVSSGGDTEAFF
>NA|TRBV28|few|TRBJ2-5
TGTGCCAGCAGTTTAAAAGAGACCCGGTACTTC
CASSLKETRYF
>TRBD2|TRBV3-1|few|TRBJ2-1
TGTGCCAGCAGCCGGGACTATACGGGCTACAATGAGCAGTTCTTC
CASSRDYTGYNEQFF
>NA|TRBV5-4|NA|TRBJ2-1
TGTGCCAGCGGGGGGTACGCCTACAATGAGCAGTTCTTC
CASGGYAYNEQFF
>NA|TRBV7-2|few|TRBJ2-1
TGTGCCAGCAGTAAAAACAGGGTCGGGAATGAGCAGTTCTTC
CASSKNRVGNEQFF
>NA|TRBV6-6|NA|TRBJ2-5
TGTGCCACTCAGGGGGGCGGGGAGACACAAGAGACCCAGTACTTC
CATQGGGETQETQYF
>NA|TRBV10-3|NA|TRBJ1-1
TGTGCCATCAGTGATGCAATGCGGGCTACGAACACTGAAGCTTTCTTT
CAISDAMRATNTEAFF
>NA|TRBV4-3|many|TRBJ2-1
TGCGCCAGCAGCCAAGGACCCGGATCCTACAATGAGCAGTTCTTC
CASSQGPGSYNEQFF
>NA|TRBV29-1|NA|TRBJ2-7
TGCAGCGTTGAAGATAGGGCAGCAAAACCCTACGAGCAGTACTTC
CSVEDRAAKPYEQYF
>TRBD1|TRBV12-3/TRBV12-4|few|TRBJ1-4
TGTGCCAGCAGTCCCGGGACAGGGGGCGTAGAAAAACTGTTTTTT
CASSPGTGGVEKLFF
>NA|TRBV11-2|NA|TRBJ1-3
TGTGCCAGCAGCTCTTGGAGAAGGGGTAGAGGAAACACCATATATTTT
CASSSWRRGRGNTIYF
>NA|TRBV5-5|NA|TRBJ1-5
TGTGCCAGCAGCCCCGCGGGGGAAAAGGAGCCCCAGCATTTT
CASSPAGEKEPQHF